The rows below give T cell receptor beta chains drawn from one sample of a study of blood T cells in healthy people across ages. TCRdb reanalysed the 5' RACE reads using MiXCR and keeps one entry per CDR3 protein. The table shows under 2,000,000 distinct CDR3 sequences, with approximately 50% occurring only once. Sequenced: blood. Source of these receptors: a woman aged 40 to 50 in good health. Each CDR3 is given with its conserved first and last residue. The D gene is left open where the match is weak. Expanded clones are given a class, and other clones once, few, many or no size at all.

TRBJ2-3 14 TRBV7-8 - TRBD1 CASEGGSSTDTQYF TGTGCCAGCGAAGGGGGCAGTAGCACAGATACGCAGTATTTT
TRBJ2-7 14 TRBV6-5 - TRBD1 CASSTGFGAYEQYF TGTGCCAGTTCGACAGGGTTTGGGGCCTACGAGCAGTACTTC
TRBJ2-6 15 TRBV20-1 few - CSARDRPSGANVLTF TGCAGTGCTAGAGATCGACCCTCTGGGGCCAACGTCCTGACTTTC
TRBJ2-3 16 TRBV7-2 - - CASSFAGGLRTDTQYF TGTGCCAGCAGCTTCGCCGGCGGCTTGCGCACAGATACGCAGTATTTT
TRBJ2-5 12 TRBV29-1 - - CSVVPGLETQYF TGCAGCGTTGTTCCAGGGCTAGAGACCCAGTACTTC
TRBJ2-5 13 TRBV7-2 - TRBD1 CAGSGTGLKTQYF TGTGCCGGCAGCGGGACAGGGTTGAAGACCCAGTACTTC
TRBJ2-7 12 TRBV7-2 many - CASSLKGNEQYF TGTGCCAGCAGCCTAAAGGGGAACGAGCAGTACTTC
TRBJ2-3 13 TRBV6-1 - - CASSELGRDTQYF TGTGCCAGCAGTGAACTGGGGAGGGATACGCAGTATTTT
TRBJ2-7 12 TRBV2 few - CASAKEAYEQYF TGTGCCAGCGCCAAAGAAGCCTACGAGCAGTACTTC
TRBJ2-1 14 TRBV6-2/TRBV6-3 - - CASRTQSSYNEQFF TGTGCCAGCAGGACCCAGAGCTCCTACAATGAGCAGTTCTTC
TRBJ2-1 16 TRBV7-9 - TRBD1 CASRRGTGDSYNEQFF TGTGCCAGCAGACGAGGGACAGGAGACTCCTACAATGAGCAGTTCTTC
TRBJ1-5 16 TRBV7-9 - TRBD1 CASSDAAGGSNQPQHF TGTGCCAGCAGCGACGCGGCAGGGGGGAGCAATCAGCCCCAGCATTTT
TRBJ2-7 13 TRBV5-6 - - CASSSDPTYEQYF TGTGCCAGCAGCTCCGATCCTACCTACGAGCAGTACTTC
TRBJ2-5 13 TRBV6-5 - - CASRVSGPSTQYF TGTGCCAGCAGGGTGTCAGGGCCTTCGACCCAGTACTTC
TRBJ2-1 14 TRBV14 - - CASSQPRGFNEQFF TGTGCCAGCAGCCAACCCAGGGGTTTCAATGAGCAGTTCTTC
TRBJ2-1 14 TRBV20-1 - - CSANLGDPGNEQFF TGCAGTGCGAACCTGGGGGACCCGGGCAATGAGCAGTTCTTC
TRBJ1-2 14 TRBV6-2/TRBV6-3 - - CASRRRNLSYGYTF TGTGCCAGCAGAAGACGGAACCTCTCCTATGGCTACACCTTC
TRBJ1-2 16 TRBV11-3 - TRBD1 CASSLEARQGHYGYTF TGTGCCAGCAGCTTAGAGGCCCGACAGGGCCACTATGGCTACACCTTC
TRBJ2-5 13 TRBV29-1 - - CSVASGPQQTQYF TGCAGCGTTGCCTCGGGACCACAACAGACCCAGTACTTC
TRBJ1-4 18 TRBV7-2 - - CASSLTGRNLATNEKLFF TGTGCCAGCAGCTTGACCGGACGGAACCTCGCAACTAATGAAAAACTGTTTTTT
TRBJ2-1 15 TRBV4-3 few TRBD2 CASGAGTSAEDEQFF TGCGCCAGCGGAGCGGGGACTAGCGCGGAGGATGAGCAGTTCTTC
TRBJ2-5 16 TRBV5-1 - - CASSLNRGQQGETQYF TGCGCCAGCAGCTTGAATCGGGGGCAGCAAGGAGAGACCCAGTACTTC
TRBJ2-7 12 TRBV7-9 - - CASSRDYNERYF TGTGCCAGCAGCAGAGACTACAATGAGCGGTACTTC
TRBJ2-3 13 TRBV27 - - CASRPITTDTQYF TGTGCCAGCAGGCCAATAACAACAGATACGCAGTATTTT
TRBJ2-3 17 TRBV11-2 - TRBD2 CASSLVRASGVWDTQYF TGTGCCAGCAGCTTAGTTCGTGCCAGCGGGGTCTGGGATACGCAGTATTTT